This TCR beta chain comes out of a study of vaccination and CD4 T cells after COVID-19. The wider study: There were two doses of either BNT162b2 or mRNA-1273 vaccine given to participants. The post-COVID sampling time was a median approximately 3.5 months after diagnosis, ranging from 35 to 161. From HCoV-229E, HCoV-OC43, HCoV-NL63 and SARS-CoV-2, overlapping spike peptides were used to stimulate the cells.

Documented treatment: approximately nine-day PBMC culture with coronavirus spike peptide pools or control peptides (ViraFEST assay). With peptide pools, ViraFEST first expanded antigen-specific T cells and afterwards sequenced their TCRs. Remarks on this clonotype: Antigen: not known.

Trimming cost V 4 bases and J 7 bases; bases outside gene matches: 10. This CDR3 comprises 16 residues. Germline values: CDR1 KGHDR, CDR2 SFDVKD. Cultured CD4+ T cell DNA was sequenced using the Oncomine TCR Beta short-read assay. TCRdb processed the PCR reads anew with MiXCR; each CDR3 protein has one entry. The sample has approximately 15,000 distinct CDR3 sequences; about 53% are singletons. The sample taken for sequencing was CD4+ T cells from blood, cultured in vitro. The TCR was taken from a human donor who had recovered from COVID-19. This chain links TRBV24-1 with TRBJ2-2, with 8 bases identical to TRBD1. The CDR3 loop is CATSDHKDRDGGELFF. The CDR3 nucleotides are TGTGCCACCAGTGACCACAAGGACAGGGATGGCGGGGAGCTGTTTTTT.